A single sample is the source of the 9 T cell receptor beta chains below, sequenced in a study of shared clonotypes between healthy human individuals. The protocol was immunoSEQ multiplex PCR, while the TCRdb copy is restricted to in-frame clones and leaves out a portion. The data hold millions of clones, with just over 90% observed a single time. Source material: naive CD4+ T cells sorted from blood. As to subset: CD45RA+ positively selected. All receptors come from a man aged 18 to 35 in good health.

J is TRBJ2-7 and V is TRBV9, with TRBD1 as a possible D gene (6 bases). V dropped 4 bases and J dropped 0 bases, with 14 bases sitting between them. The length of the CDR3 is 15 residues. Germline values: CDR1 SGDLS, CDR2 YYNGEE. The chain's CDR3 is CASSPGAAGSYEQYF. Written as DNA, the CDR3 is TGTGCCAGCAGCCCAGGGGCAGCCGGCTCCTACGAGCAGTACTTC.

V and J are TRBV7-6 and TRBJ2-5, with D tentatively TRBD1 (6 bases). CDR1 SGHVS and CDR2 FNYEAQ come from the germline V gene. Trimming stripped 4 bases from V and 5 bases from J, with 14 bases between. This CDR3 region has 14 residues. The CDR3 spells CASSSPTGMETQYF. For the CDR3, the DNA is TGTGCCAGCAGCTCCCCAACAGGGATGGAGACCCAGTACTTC.

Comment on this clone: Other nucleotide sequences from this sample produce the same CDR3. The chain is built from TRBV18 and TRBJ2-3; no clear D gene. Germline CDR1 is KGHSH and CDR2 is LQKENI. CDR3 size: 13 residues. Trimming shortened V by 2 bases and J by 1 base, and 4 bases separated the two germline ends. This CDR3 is CASSPGGTDTQYF. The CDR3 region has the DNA TGTGCCAGCTCACCAGGAGGCACAGATACGCAGTATTTT.

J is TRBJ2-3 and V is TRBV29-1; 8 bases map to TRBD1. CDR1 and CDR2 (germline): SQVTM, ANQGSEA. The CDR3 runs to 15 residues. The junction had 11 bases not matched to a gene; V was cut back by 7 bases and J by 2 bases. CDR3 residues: CSGRQGMGNTDTQYF. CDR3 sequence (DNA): TGCAGCGGCAGACAGGGGATGGGAAACACAGATACGCAGTATTTT.

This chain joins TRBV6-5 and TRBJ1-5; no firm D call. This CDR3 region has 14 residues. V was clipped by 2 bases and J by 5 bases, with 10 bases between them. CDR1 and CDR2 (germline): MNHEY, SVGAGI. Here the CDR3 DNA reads TGTGCCAGCAGTTACGGGTCGGGAGATCAGCCCCAGCATTTT. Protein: CASSYGSGDQPQHF.

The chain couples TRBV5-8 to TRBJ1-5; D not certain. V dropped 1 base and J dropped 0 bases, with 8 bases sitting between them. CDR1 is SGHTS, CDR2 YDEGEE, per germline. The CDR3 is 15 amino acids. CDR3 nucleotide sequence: TGTGCCAGCAGCTTGAACATACTTAGCAATCAGCCCCAGCATTTT. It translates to CASSLNILSNQPQHF.

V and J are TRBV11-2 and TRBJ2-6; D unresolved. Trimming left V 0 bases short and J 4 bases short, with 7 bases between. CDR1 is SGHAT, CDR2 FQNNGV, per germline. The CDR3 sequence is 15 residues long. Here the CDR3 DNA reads TGTGCCAGCAGCTTAGAAACGTGGGGGGCCAACGTCCTGACTTTC. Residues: CASSLETWGANVLTF.

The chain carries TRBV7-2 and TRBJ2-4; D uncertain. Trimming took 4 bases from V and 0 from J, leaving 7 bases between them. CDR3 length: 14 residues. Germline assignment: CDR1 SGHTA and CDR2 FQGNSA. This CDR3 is CASSSVLAKNIQYF. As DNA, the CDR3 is TGTGCCAGCAGCTCAGTACTAGCCAAAAACATTCAGTACTTC. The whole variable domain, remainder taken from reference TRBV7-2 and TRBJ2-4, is GAGVSQSPSNKVTEKGKDVELRCDPISGHTALYWYRQSLGQGLEFLIYFQGNSAPDKSGLPSDRFSAERTGGSVSTLTIQRTQQEDSAVYLCASSSVLAKNIQYFGAGTRLSVL.

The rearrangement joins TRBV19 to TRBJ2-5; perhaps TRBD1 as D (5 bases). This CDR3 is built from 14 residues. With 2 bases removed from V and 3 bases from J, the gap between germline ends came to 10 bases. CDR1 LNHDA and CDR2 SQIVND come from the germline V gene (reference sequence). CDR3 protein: CASSIRTTEETQYF. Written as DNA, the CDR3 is TGTGCCAGTAGTATAAGGACAACGGAAGAGACCCAGTACTTC.